The 16 T cell receptor beta chains below were found in one sample sequenced in a study of blood T cells in healthy people across ages. For the second PCR, which ran for 7 to 11 cycles, a sample-barcoded 5' primer and a J-beta primer mix were used. TCRdb re-derived calls from the 5' RACE reads in MiXCR, one entry per CDR3 protein. The sample shows over 600,000 distinct CDR3 sequences, over 20% of them seen only once. The sequenced material came from blood. These receptors originate from a man in his 70s in good health.

Only a few counts were recorded for this clonotype. The chain carries TRBV19 and TRBJ2-2; D is undetermined. The V gene lost 4 bases and the J gene lost 4 bases, with 13 bases spanning the gap. CDR3 length: 15 amino acids. Looked up from germline, CDR1 is LNHDA and CDR2 is SQIVND (reference sequence). CDR3 DNA: TGTGCCAGTAGTAACCTCAGACGGAGCACCGGGGAGCTGTTTTTT. Translating gives CASSNLRRSTGELFF.

The gene calls are TRBV20-1 and TRBJ2-3; D unclear. Germline V gene sequence: CDR1 DFQATT, CDR2 SNEGSKA (reference sequence). V lost 0 bases, J lost 5 bases, and 21 bases lay in between. The length of the CDR3 is 17 residues. As DNA, the CDR3 is TGCAGTGCTAGAGATCCTGTGACCCCCAAGTCAGGAGATACGCAGTATTTT. Residues: CSARDPVTPKSGDTQYF.

The table lists this clonotype with a few counts. J is TRBJ1-1 and V is TRBV6-6; no clear D gene. V lost 8 bases and J lost 5, with 15 bases in between. CDR3 size: 13 residues. Germline CDR1 reads MNHNY; CDR2 reads SVGAGI (reference sequence). The CDR3 coding sequence is TGTGCCAGCGCCCAGAGGGCGGGGACTGAAGCTTTCTTT. Residues: CASAQRAGTEAFF.

The V and J genes are TRBV5-1 and TRBJ2-5; no reliable D call. The better agreement between TRBJ2-7 and the DNA end casts doubt on the J call. The CDR3 spans 14 residues. Germline CDR1 SGHRS, CDR2 YFSETQ. CDR3 loop: CASSAVSATYEQYF. In DNA, the CDR3 is TGCGCCAGCAGTGCGGTGTCAGCAACTTACGAGCAGTACTTC.

In this sample, this clonotype turned up a few times. The chain uses TRBV3-1 and TRBJ1-2, with D tentatively TRBD1 (5 bases). Germline V lookup: CDR1 LGHDT, CDR2 YNNKEL (reference sequence). The CDR3 has 16 amino acids. V lost 4 bases and J 4 bases, leaving 19 bases between the germline ends. CDR3 amino acids: CASSPQGTNFFYGYTF. The CDR3 DNA sequence: TGTGCCAGCAGCCCCCAAGGGACCAACTTCTTCTATGGCTACACCTTC.

This clonotype was seen only a few times. The V and J genes are TRBV4-1 and TRBJ2-1; D may be TRBD1 or TRBD2 (6 bases each). Germline-derived CDR1 and CDR2 are MGHRA and YSYEKL. The CDR3 has 16 amino acids. With 0 bases removed from V and 6 bases from J, the gap between germline ends came to 15 bases. CDR3 in amino acids: CASSQEMGGRFNEQFF. The CDR3 DNA is TGCGCCAGCAGCCAAGAAATGGGGGGCCGGTTCAATGAGCAGTTCTTC.

V gene TRBV7-2 combines with J gene TRBJ2-7, with 7 bases that match TRBD2. CDR3 length: 15 amino acids. Germline-derived CDR1 and CDR2 are SGHTA and FQGNSA. Trimming removed 5 bases from V and 2 bases from J; junction bases left unmatched: 9. CDR3 bases: TGTGCCAGCAGCCTAAATGGCGGGAGCGCCTACGAGCAGTACTTC. Translated: CASSLNGGSAYEQYF.

Only a few counts were recorded for this clonotype. V gene TRBV9 combines with J gene TRBJ2-7; D ambiguous. Germline values: CDR1 SGDLS, CDR2 YYNGEE. Trimming took 0 bases from V and 6 from J, leaving 13 bases between them. The CDR3 loop spans 14 amino acids. CDR3 sequence (DNA): TGTGCCAGCAGCGTAGGCCCCGGTGGCGGCGAGCAGTACTTC. Translation: CASSVGPGGGEQYF.

The V gene is TRBV2, the J gene TRBJ1-4; 8 bases are a match to TRBD1. V was clipped by 6 bases and J by 8 bases; unmatched bases: 8. CDR1 SNHLY and CDR2 FYNNEI come from the germline V gene. The CDR3 has 14 amino acids. The CDR3 sequence: CASRDRVIGEKLFF. The CDR3 nucleotides read TGTGCCAGCAGGGACAGGGTTATCGGGGAAAAACTGTTTTTT.

The chain is built from TRBV7-2 and TRBJ1-2; D might be TRBD1 (5 bases). This CDR3 comprises 14 residues. The germline V and J ends were trimmed by 6 bases and 7 bases, with 18 bases remaining between them. The germline V gene encodes CDR1 SGHTA and CDR2 FQGNSA. The CDR3 nucleotides are TGTGCCAGCAGACAAAGCTGGGGGAACGGTGGCTACACCTTC. This translates into CASRQSWGNGGYTF.

This clonotype was detected ten times or more. The rearrangement links TRBV20-1 to TRBJ2-3, with D possibly matching TRBD2 (6 bases). Germline V gene lookup returns CDR1 DFQATT and CDR2 SNEGSKA (reference sequence). The length of the CDR3 is 13 residues. The V end lost 6 bases, the J end lost 4 bases, and 14 bases lay between the germline ends. CDR3: CSAPRGMADTQYF. In DNA, the CDR3 is TGCAGTGCCCCTCGGGGGATGGCAGATACGCAGTATTTT.

This chain links TRBV3-1 with TRBJ2-7, with TRBD1 matching over 10 bases. The CDR3 is 14 amino acids. V was clipped by 3 bases and J by 6 bases; unmatched bases: 5. From germline, CDR1 is LGHDT and CDR2 YNNKEL (reference sequence). CDR3 DNA sequence: TGTGCCAGCAGCCAGACGACAGGGGGCGGCGAGCAGTACTTC. Translation: CASSQTTGGGEQYF.

CDR3 loop: CAWSPDYGTDTQYF. The CDR3 DNA reads TGTGCCTGGAGTCCGGACTACGGCACAGATACGCAGTATTTT. The gene calls are TRBV30 and TRBJ2-3, with a possible D match to TRBD2 (6 bases). Germline V gene sequence: CDR1 GTSNPN, CDR2 SVGIG (reference sequence). This CDR3 region has 14 residues. Trimming pared 2 bases from V and 1 base from J, leaving 10 bases between. Full variable domain (outside the CDR3, taken from reference TRBV30 and TRBJ2-3): SQTIHQWPATLVQPVGSPLSLECTVEGTSNPNLYWYRQAAGRGLQLLFYSVGIGQISSEVPQNLSASRPQDRQFILSSKKLLLSDSGFYLCAWSPDYGTDTQYFGPGTRLTVL.

This clonotype was recorded a few times. The V gene is TRBV24-1, the J gene TRBJ2-2; D is ambiguous. This CDR3 has 13 residues. Germline values: CDR1 KGHDR, CDR2 SFDVKD. Deletions cut 8 bases from V and 6 bases from J, with 12 bases between. DNA of the CDR3: TGTGCCACCAAGGCAAGCGAGTCCGGGGAGCTGTTTTTT. The encoded protein is CATKASESGELFF.

The chain joins TRBV2 to TRBJ2-5; tentative D call: TRBD1 (6 bases). Between the trimmed V and J ends, which lost 2 bases and 2 bases, there was a span of 21 bases. CDR1 is SNHLY and CDR2 is FYNNEI in the germline V gene. CDR3 length: 18 amino acids. CDR3 DNA: TGTGCCAGCAGTGAAATCCGAGGGGACATTGGGGGTCAAGAGACCCAGTACTTC. Its protein is CASSEIRGDIGGQETQYF.

This rearrangement joins TRBV2 to TRBJ2-3; possibly TRBD2 for D (5 bases). The length of the CDR3 is 15 residues. Germline V lookup: CDR1 SNHLY, CDR2 FYNNEI. V shed 10 bases and J shed 1 base, with 18 bases lying between them. CDR3 sequence reads: CAIPGWEHGTDTQYF. In DNA, the CDR3 is TGTGCCATCCCGGGGTGGGAGCACGGCACAGATACGCAGTATTTT.